This T cell receptor (beta chain) was profiled in a study of pediatric ulcerative colitis. Background on the study: Six or seven patients showed pancolitis and two showed left-sided colitis. Overall study findings and caveats: Total lymphocyte DNA, not sorted subsets, was the template. Blood samples from a couple of patients yielded substantially fewer templates and were excluded from blood-rectal overlap analysis.

Up to 500,000 reads were sequenced per sample. The protocol was immunoSEQ multiplex PCR, while the TCRdb copy is restricted to in-frame clones and leaves out a portion. In the table there are roughly 64,000 clones, roughly nine tenths of which are singletons. This clone was seen once. Its matching antigen is unknown. The germline gives CDR1 PRHDT, CDR2 FYEKMQ (reference sequence). V shed 0 bases and J 0 bases; nucleotides not matched to a gene: 7. The length of the CDR3 is 18 residues. The rearrangement uses TRBV13 and TRBJ2-7; 11 bases map to TRBD1. The sample was blood. This clonotype was sampled from a boy between 10 and 17 years old with severe ulcerative colitis. This CDR3 is CASSLGGQGVRTSYEQYF. In DNA form, the CDR3 reads TGTGCCAGCAGCTTAGGGGGACAGGGGGTGAGGACCTCCTACGAGCAGTACTTC.